These T cell receptor beta chains were read from a single sample in a study of T-cell memory formation after mild COVID-19. TCRdb called the 5' RACE reads again in MiXCR, with one record for every CDR3 protein. The sample has some 450,000 distinct CDR3 sequences, approximately 18% seen once. Sequencing used PBMCs or a T cell subset sorted from them (not recorded which). The receptors here all came from a man between 18 and 29 years old who had mild COVID-19 (a few samples of this study predate the infection). Cell type and time point are not known. The CDR3 runs from the conserved cysteine through the conserved F or W. D genes are given only for firm matches. The listing skips clone size in some rows; elsewhere it reads once, few, many or a size class.

size	J	D	V	CDR3	DNA
few	TRBJ2-6	.	TRBV4-3	CASSQGNGANVLTF	TGCGCCAGCAGCCAAGGAAATGGGGCCAACGTCCTGACTTTC
few	TRBJ1-1	TRBD1	TRBV20-1	CSPTQGLDTEAFF	TGCAGTCCTACACAGGGGCTGGACACTGAAGCTTTCTTT
few	TRBJ2-3	.	TRBV19	CASSRRVKASTDTQYF	TGTGCCAGTAGTAGGCGGGTGAAGGCTAGCACAGATACGCAGTATTTT
.	TRBJ1-5	.	TRBV15	CATSRDQDQPQHF	TGTGCCACCAGCAGAGATCAGGACCAGCCCCAGCATTTT
few	TRBJ1-1	.	TRBV5-1	CASAPWEVNTEAFF	TGCGCCAGCGCGCCCTGGGAGGTGAACACTGAAGCTTTCTTT
many	TRBJ2-3	.	TRBV7-2	CASSLEGPDTQYF	TGTGCCAGCAGCTTAGAGGGACCAGATACGCAGTATTTT
.	TRBJ2-5	TRBD1	TRBV3-1	CASSHTGGRETQYF	TGTGCCAGCAGCCATACAGGGGGACGAGAGACCCAGTACTTC
.	TRBJ1-5	.	TRBV7-2	CASSLVAVGVRNQPQHF	TGTGCCAGCAGCTTAGTAGCGGTAGGGGTGCGCAATCAGCCCCAGCATTTT
few	TRBJ2-7	TRBD1	TRBV6-2/TRBV6-3	CASSSNVLRTGDTVYEQYF	TGTGCCAGCAGTTCCAACGTCCTCCGGACAGGGGATACTGTCTACGAGCAGTACTTC
.	TRBJ2-1	TRBD1	TRBV24-1	CATSDLDRGQEFF	TGTGCCACCAGTGACCTGGACAGGGGACAAGAGTTCTTC
few	TRBJ2-6	.	TRBV20-1	CSARDWGSGANVLTF	TGCAGTGCTAGAGATTGGGGCTCTGGGGCCAACGTCCTGACTTTC
.	TRBJ1-3	.	TRBV25-1	CASSTGIGNTIYF	TGTGCCAGCAGCACAGGGATTGGAAACACCATATATTTT
few	TRBJ2-2	TRBD2	TRBV11-1	CASSPGGTRRVWYTGELFF	TGTGCCAGCAGCCCAGGAGGGACTAGAAGAGTCTGGTACACCGGGGAGCTGTTTTTT
few	TRBJ1-5	.	TRBV29-1	CSVGRGNQPQHF	TGCAGCGTTGGACGGGGAAATCAGCCCCAGCATTTT
.	TRBJ2-7	.	TRBV7-3	CASSLTAGDYEQYF	TGTGCCAGCAGCTTAACCGCCGGTGATTACGAGCAGTACTTC
.	TRBJ1-5	.	TRBV12-3/TRBV12-4	CASSTRDSYSNQPQHF	TGTGCCAGCAGTACCCGAGACAGTTATAGCAATCAGCCCCAGCATTTT
.	TRBJ1-1	.	TRBV6-5	CASSYSRVGGTEAFF	TGTGCCAGCAGTTACTCCCGGGTTGGGGGCACTGAAGCTTTCTTT
few	TRBJ2-1	TRBD2	TRBV4-3	CASSPRGSPEYNEQFF	TGCGCCAGCAGCCCGCGCGGGAGTCCCGAATACAATGAGCAGTTCTTC
few	TRBJ1-1	TRBD1	TRBV6-2/TRBV6-3	CASSSVRWTGDTEAFF	TGTGCCAGCAGTTCAGTTAGGTGGACAGGCGACACTGAAGCTTTCTTT
many	TRBJ2-2	.	TRBV4-2	CASSLDRTRTGELFF	TGTGCCAGCAGCCTCGACAGGACTAGAACCGGGGAGCTGTTTTTT
few	TRBJ1-1	.	TRBV21-1	CASSKGGGGEAFF	TGTGCCAGCAGCAAAGGCGGCGGGGGTGAAGCTTTCTTT
.	TRBJ2-4	.	TRBV7-9	CASSPRQGDLDSRYF	TGTGCCAGCAGCCCCCGGCAGGGTGATTTAGATAGTCGGTACTTC
many	TRBJ2-5	.	TRBV12-3/TRBV12-4	CASRKGEVLSETQYF	TGTGCCAGCAGAAAAGGGGAGGTGCTGAGCGAGACCCAGTACTTC
.	TRBJ1-1	.	TRBV5-1	CASSLHGASTEAFF	TGCGCCAGCAGCCTGCACGGGGCTAGCACTGAAGCTTTCTTT
.	TRBJ2-5	.	TRBV3-1	CASSQGPAEETQYF	TGTGCCAGCAGCCAAGGTCCGGCAGAAGAGACCCAGTACTTC
many	TRBJ1-1	.	TRBV5-1	CASSLEPQGNTEAFF	TGCGCCAGCAGCTTGGAACCCCAGGGAAACACTGAAGCTTTCTTT
.	TRBJ2-2	.	TRBV28	CASLSGSLHVAATGELFF	TGTGCCAGCCTTTCCGGATCGCTCCACGTCGCGGCCACCGGGGAGCTGTTTTTT
.	TRBJ2-5	TRBD1	TRBV7-9	CASSQTGVRETQYF	TGTGCCAGCAGCCAGACAGGGGTCCGCGAGACCCAGTACTTC
.	TRBJ2-1	.	TRBV6-2/TRBV6-3	CASSYRSERASGNEQFF	TGTGCCAGCAGTTACCGATCCGAGCGGGCCTCGGGAAATGAGCAGTTCTTC
few	TRBJ1-1	TRBD1	TRBV6-2/TRBV6-3	CASSYLTGGYTEAFF	TGTGCCAGCAGTTACCTGACAGGGGGGTACACTGAAGCTTTCTTT
.	TRBJ2-5	TRBD2	TRBV7-3	CASSTSGTRGETQYF	TGTGCCAGCAGCACGTCCGGGACTAGGGGCGAGACCCAGTACTTC
.	TRBJ2-7	TRBD2	TRBV20-1	CSARLTSGGAEQYF	TGCAGTGCTAGATTGACTAGCGGGGGGGCTGAGCAGTACTTC
.	TRBJ2-5	.	TRBV7-2	CASSPLLGTQYF	TGTGCCAGCAGCCCCCTTCTAGGGACCCAGTACTTC
.	TRBJ1-3	TRBD1	TRBV6-6	CASSYSGQSPGNTIYF	TGTGCCAGCAGTTACTCGGGACAGTCACCTGGAAACACCATATATTTT
.	TRBJ1-5	.	TRBV12-3/TRBV12-4	CASSLEGASQPQHF	TGTGCCAGCAGTTTGGAGGGAGCTTCTCAGCCCCAGCATTTT
many	TRBJ2-1	TRBD2	TRBV5-1	CASSSGGGAYNEQFF	TGCGCCAGCTCATCTGGGGGGGGTGCCTACAATGAGCAGTTCTTC
many	TRBJ2-2	TRBD1	TRBV7-3	CASSPTGGTGELFF	TGTGCCAGCAGCCCTACAGGGGGGACCGGGGAGCTGTTTTTT
.	TRBJ2-6	.	TRBV5-1	CASSFEGAGANVLTF	TGCGCCAGCAGCTTCGAGGGGGCTGGGGCCAACGTCCTGACTTTC
.	TRBJ2-6	TRBD2	TRBV12-3/TRBV12-4	CASSPPTSGVIGGANVLTF	TGTGCCAGCAGTCCCCCGACTAGCGGGGTTATTGGGGGGGCCAACGTCCTGACTTTC
.	TRBJ2-1	.	TRBV11-2	CASSHRGGLSYNEQFF	TGTGCCAGCAGCCATAGAGGGGGGCTGTCCTACAATGAGCAGTTCTTC
.	TRBJ2-7	TRBD1	TRBV20-1	CSARDPKGAVDEQYF	TGCAGTGCTAGAGACCCCAAGGGGGCGGTGGACGAGCAGTACTTC
.	TRBJ2-1	.	TRBV20-1	CSAPPWRGGWDNEQFF	TGCAGTGCCCCGCCTTGGAGGGGTGGGTGGGACAATGAGCAGTTCTTC
few	TRBJ2-5	.	TRBV5-1	CASSLGWTQETQYF	TGCGCCAGCAGCTTGGGGTGGACCCAAGAGACCCAGTACTTC
.	TRBJ2-2	.	TRBV6-1	CASSESTYTGELFF	TGTGCCAGCAGTGAATCCACCTACACCGGGGAGCTGTTTTTT
.	TRBJ1-4	.	TRBV20-1	CSAQRGRDEKLFF	TGCAGTGCCCAGCGAGGGCGCGATGAAAAACTGTTTTTT
few	TRBJ2-1	TRBD2	TRBV7-9	CASVGASGAQFF	TGTGCCAGCGTAGGGGCTAGCGGGGCACAGTTCTTC
.	TRBJ1-3	TRBD1	TRBV7-2	CASSSPAWDRTGNTIYF	TGTGCCAGCAGCTCACCGGCGTGGGACAGAACTGGAAACACCATATATTTT
many	TRBJ2-1	TRBD2	TRBV25-1	CASSVAGARNEQFF	TGTGCCAGCAGTGTAGCGGGGGCCCGCAATGAGCAGTTCTTC
many	TRBJ2-6	.	TRBV7-2	CASSLAYLRSGANVLTF	TGTGCCAGCAGCTTAGCGTATTTGAGGTCTGGGGCCAACGTCCTGACTTTC
.	TRBJ1-2	.	TRBV27	CASSLREGYSYGYTF	TGTGCCAGCAGTTTGCGGGAGGGGTATAGCTATGGCTACACCTTC
few	TRBJ1-2	TRBD1	TRBV9	CASRPETGNYGYTF	TGTGCCAGCAGGCCCGAGACAGGGAACTATGGCTACACCTTC
many	TRBJ2-3	TRBD2	TRBV28	CASSSPRGGKGDTQYF	TGTGCCAGCAGTTCCCCCCGGGGGGGGAAAGGGGATACGCAGTATTTT